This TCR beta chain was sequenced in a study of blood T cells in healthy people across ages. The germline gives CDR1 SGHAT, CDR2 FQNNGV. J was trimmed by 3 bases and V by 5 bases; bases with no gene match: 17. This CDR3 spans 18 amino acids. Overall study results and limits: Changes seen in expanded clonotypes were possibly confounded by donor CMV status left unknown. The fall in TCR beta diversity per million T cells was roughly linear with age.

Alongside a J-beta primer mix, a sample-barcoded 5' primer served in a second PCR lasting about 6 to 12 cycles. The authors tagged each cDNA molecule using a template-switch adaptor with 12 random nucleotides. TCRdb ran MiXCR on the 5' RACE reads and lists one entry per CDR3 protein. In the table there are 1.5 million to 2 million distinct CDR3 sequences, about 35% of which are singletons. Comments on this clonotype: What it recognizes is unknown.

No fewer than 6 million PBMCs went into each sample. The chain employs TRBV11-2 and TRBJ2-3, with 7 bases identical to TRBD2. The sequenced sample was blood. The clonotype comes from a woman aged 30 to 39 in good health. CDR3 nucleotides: TGTGCCAGCAGCGCGGGGGTTAAACTCGTTGGCGTGACAGATACGCAGTATTTT. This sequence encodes CASSAGVKLVGVTDTQYF. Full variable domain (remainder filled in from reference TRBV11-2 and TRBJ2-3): EAGVAQSPRYKIIEKRQSVAFWCNPISGHATLYWYQQILGQGPKLLIQFQNNGVVDDSQLPKDRFSAERLKGVDSTLKIQPAKLEDSAVYLCASSAGVKLVGVTDTQYFGPGTRLTVL.